Below, 11 T cell receptor beta chains from the same sample are listed, as sequenced in a study of cytomegalovirus exposure and HLA in healthy donors. It was with 60 Vbeta and 13 Jbeta primers that the PCR ran. Generated by immunoSEQ multiplex PCR, the TCRdb table keeps only in-frame clones and is missing some. The sample has more than 150,000 clones, approximately 78% seen once. Sequenced input: PBMCs. These receptors all come from a male donor in good health and CMV-seronegative.

CDR3 sequence (DNA): TGCGCCAGCACCCCCCGAGGACTAGCGGTCCAAGAGACCCAGTACTTC. This sequence encodes CASTPRGLAVQETQYF. The chain joins TRBV5-1 to TRBJ2-5; 10 bases are shared with TRBD2. V was pared by 6 bases and J by 1 base, with 9 bases of the junction left unmatched. CDR1 SGHRS and CDR2 YFSETQ come from the germline V gene. CDR3 length equals 16 residues.

J is TRBJ1-5 and V is TRBV4-1, with 8 positions matching TRBD1. There are 15 residues in the CDR3. Trimming removed 4 bases from V and 3 bases from J; junction bases left unmatched: 5. Germline V gene data show CDR1 as MGHRA and CDR2 as YSYEKL. The CDR3 loop is CASSPPDRDNQPQHF. The CDR3 DNA follows: TGCGCCAGCAGCCCCCCGGACAGGGACAATCAGCCCCAGCATTTT.

The CDR3: CASSIGLAGADTQYF. The CDR3 coding sequence is TGTGCCAGCAGCATCGGACTAGCGGGAGCAGATACGCAGTATTTT. The rearrangement links TRBV5-4 to TRBJ2-3, with 13 nucleotides matching TRBD2. Trimming cost V 4 bases and J 4 bases; bases outside gene matches: 3. Germline V gene data show CDR1 as SGHNT and CDR2 as YYREEE (reference sequence). This CDR3 contains 15 residues.

This clone was seen only once. This chain links TRBV19 with TRBJ2-3; 9 positions match TRBD1. Looked up from germline, CDR1 is LNHDA and CDR2 is SQIVND (reference sequence). V shed 3 bases and J 3 bases; nucleotides not matched to a gene: 10. CDR3 size: 17 residues. CDR3 sequence (DNA): TGTGCCAGTAGTATCTCACTGGACAGGGGTCTTACAGATACGCAGTATTTT. It specifies CASSISLDRGLTDTQYF.

This clone has just a few counts. The J gene is TRBJ1-2, the V gene TRBV29-1, with TRBD1 matching over 10 bases. The CDR3 has 11 amino acids. Looked up from germline, CDR1 is SQVTM and CDR2 is ANQGSEA. V was clipped by 6 bases and J by 8 bases; unmatched bases: 3. The CDR3: CSVGQGDGYTF. The CDR3, as DNA: TGCAGCGTCGGACAGGGGGACGGCTACACCTTC. Full variable domain (missing parts from reference TRBV29-1 and TRBJ1-2): SAVISQKPSRDICQRGTSLTIQCQVDSQVTMMFWYRQQPGQSLTLIATANQGSEATYESGFVIDKFPISRPNLTFSTLTVSNMSPEDSSIYLCSVGQGDGYTFGSGTRLTVV.

The chain combines TRBV6-5 with TRBJ2-7; the match to TRBD1 covers 10 bases. V was clipped by 8 bases and J by 1 base; unmatched bases: 8. Germline CDR1 reads MNHEY; CDR2 reads SVGAGI. This CDR3 has 15 residues. CDR3 in amino acids: CASRRSGQGSYEQYF. CDR3 bases: TGTGCCAGCCGCCGATCGGGACAGGGGTCCTACGAGCAGTACTTC.

V gene TRBV7-9 combines with J gene TRBJ1-2; D is uncertain. CDR1 and CDR2 (germline): SEHNR, FQNEAQ (reference sequence). CDR3 length: 12 amino acids. Trimming removed 1 base from V and 7 bases from J, with 7 bases in between. This CDR3 reads CASSLVRAGYTF. The CDR3 coding sequence is TGTGCCAGCAGCTTAGTCCGCGCTGGCTACACCTTC.

Only one count was recorded for this clone. The chain joins TRBV19 to TRBJ2-3; D is ambiguous. V was shortened by 5 bases and J by 0 bases, with 6 bases between the two germline ends. Germline lookup yields CDR1 LNHDA and CDR2 SQIVND (reference sequence). The CDR3 loop spans 13 amino acids. CDR3 protein: CASSDTSTDTQYF. The CDR3 coding sequence is TGTGCCAGTAGTGACACCAGCACAGATACGCAGTATTTT.

This clone was picked up a small number of times. The genes are TRBV19 and TRBJ1-5, with D possibly TRBD1 on 5 matching bases. V was shortened by 3 bases and J by 6 bases, with 9 bases between the two germline ends. Per germline, CDR1 LNHDA and CDR2 SQIVND (reference sequence). CDR3 size: 13 residues. As DNA, the CDR3 is TGTGCCAGTAGTATGGGGCTCGGTCAGCCCCAGCATTTT. This translates into CASSMGLGQPQHF.

The rearrangement uses TRBV7-9 and TRBJ2-1; weak D call: TRBD2 (6 bases). The CDR3 totals 12 residues. V lost 8 bases and J lost 6, with 11 bases in between. Germline CDR1 is SEHNR and CDR2 is FQNEAQ (reference sequence). The CDR3 reads CASPTGGNEQFF. The CDR3, as DNA: TGTGCCAGCCCTACCGGGGGCAATGAGCAGTTCTTC.

This clone turned up a few times. This sequence joins TRBV6-1 and TRBJ2-3; possible D gene TRBD2, 6 bases. CDR3 length equals 14 residues. Per germline, CDR1 MNHNS and CDR2 SASEGT. Trimming stripped 3 bases from V and 4 bases from J, with 11 bases between. In nucleotides, the CDR3 is TGTGCCAGCAGTGATGGGGGGTTCCCAGATACGCAGTATTTT. Translated: CASSDGGFPDTQYF.